The text below deals with one TCR beta chain. Generated by immunoSEQ multiplex PCR, the TCRdb table keeps only in-frame clones and is missing some. The sample has fewer than 200,000 clones, 70% to 80% seen once. This sample is drawn from a study of blood T cell repertoires in COVID-19. CDR3 length equals 12 residues. From germline, CDR1 is MGHRA and CDR2 YSYEKL. V was pared by 1 base and J by 8 bases, with 8 bases between. The rearrangement uses TRBV4-1 and TRBJ1-2; D might be TRBD1 (5 bases). The sample taken for sequencing was PBMCs or T cells enriched from blood (not recorded which). This clonotype was obtained from a woman in her 70s in a cohort exposed to, infected with or recovered from COVID-19 (not recorded which). The CDR3 nucleotides are TGCGCCAGCAGCCAAGTTGGGGGGGGCTACACCTTC. It is translated as CASSQVGGGYTF.